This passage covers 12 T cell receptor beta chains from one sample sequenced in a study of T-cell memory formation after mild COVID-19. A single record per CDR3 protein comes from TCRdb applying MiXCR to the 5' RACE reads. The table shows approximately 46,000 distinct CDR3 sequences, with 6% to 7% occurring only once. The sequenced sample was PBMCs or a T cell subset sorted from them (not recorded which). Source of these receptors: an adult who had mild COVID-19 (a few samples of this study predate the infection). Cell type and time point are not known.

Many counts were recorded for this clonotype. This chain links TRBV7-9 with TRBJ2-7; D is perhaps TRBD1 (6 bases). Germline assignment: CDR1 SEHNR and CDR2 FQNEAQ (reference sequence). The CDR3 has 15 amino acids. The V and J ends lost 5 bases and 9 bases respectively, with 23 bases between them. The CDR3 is CASSPVHRDVVAQYF. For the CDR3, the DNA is TGTGCCAGCAGCCCGGTCCACAGGGATGTGGTCGCGCAGTACTTC.

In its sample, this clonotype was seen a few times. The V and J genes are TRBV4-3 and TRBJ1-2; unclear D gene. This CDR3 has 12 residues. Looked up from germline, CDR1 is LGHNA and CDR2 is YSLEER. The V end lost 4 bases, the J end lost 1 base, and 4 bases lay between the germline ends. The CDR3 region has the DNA TGCGCCAGCAGCCGGGATAACTATGGCTACACCTTC. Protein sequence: CASSRDNYGYTF.

The CDR3 coding sequence is TGTGCCACCAGTGACCCCCGGGACTTACAAGAGACCCAGTACTTC. Translating gives CATSDPRDLQETQYF. This rearrangement joins TRBV24-1 to TRBJ2-5, with D maybe TRBD2 (6 bases). CDR1 and CDR2 (germline): KGHDR, SFDVKD. The CDR3 covers 15 residues. Trimming shortened V by 4 bases and J by 2 bases, and 13 bases separated the two germline ends.

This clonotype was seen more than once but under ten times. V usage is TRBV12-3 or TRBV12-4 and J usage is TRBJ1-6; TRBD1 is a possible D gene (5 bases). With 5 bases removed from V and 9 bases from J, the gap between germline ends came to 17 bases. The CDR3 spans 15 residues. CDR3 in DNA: TGTGCCAGCAGTCCGGGGGGTAAGGGAACTTCACCCCTCCACTTT. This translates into CASSPGGKGTSPLHF.

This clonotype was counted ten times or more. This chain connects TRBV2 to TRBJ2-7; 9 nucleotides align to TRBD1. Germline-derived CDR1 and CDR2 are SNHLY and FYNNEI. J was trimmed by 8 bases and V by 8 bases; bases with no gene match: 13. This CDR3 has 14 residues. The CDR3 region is CASVGQGRGFKQYF. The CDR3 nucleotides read TGTGCCAGCGTGGGACAGGGTCGGGGTTTCAAGCAGTACTTC.

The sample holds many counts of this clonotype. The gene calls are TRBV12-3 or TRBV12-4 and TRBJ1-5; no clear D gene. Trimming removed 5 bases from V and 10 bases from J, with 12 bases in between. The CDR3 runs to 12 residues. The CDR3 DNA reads TGTGCCAGCAGTCCTTGGGGTGTACCCCAGCATTTT. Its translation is CASSPWGVPQHF.

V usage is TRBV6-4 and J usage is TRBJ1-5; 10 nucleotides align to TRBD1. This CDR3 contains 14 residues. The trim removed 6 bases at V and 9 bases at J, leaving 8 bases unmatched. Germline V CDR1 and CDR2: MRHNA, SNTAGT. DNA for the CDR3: TGTGCCAGCAGCGCCGGGACAGGGGCCGGGCCCCAGCATTTT. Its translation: CASSAGTGAGPQHF.

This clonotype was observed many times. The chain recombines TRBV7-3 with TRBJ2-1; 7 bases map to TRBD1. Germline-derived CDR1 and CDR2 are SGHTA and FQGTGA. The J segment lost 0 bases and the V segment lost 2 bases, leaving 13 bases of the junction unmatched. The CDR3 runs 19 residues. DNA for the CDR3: TGTGCCAGCAGCTTACAACCCGACGTGTGGGACAGCTCCTACAATGAGCAGTTCTTC. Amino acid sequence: CASSLQPDVWDSSYNEQFF.

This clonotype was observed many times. CDR3 region: CASSPRVGPNEQFF. The CDR3 DNA is TGTGCCAGCAGCCCGCGCGTAGGCCCCAATGAGCAGTTCTTC. The V call is TRBV11-2, the J call TRBJ2-1; D unclear. Deletions cut 5 bases from V and 6 bases from J, with 14 bases between. The CDR3 extends over 14 amino acids. CDR1 SGHAT and CDR2 FQNNGV come from the germline V gene.

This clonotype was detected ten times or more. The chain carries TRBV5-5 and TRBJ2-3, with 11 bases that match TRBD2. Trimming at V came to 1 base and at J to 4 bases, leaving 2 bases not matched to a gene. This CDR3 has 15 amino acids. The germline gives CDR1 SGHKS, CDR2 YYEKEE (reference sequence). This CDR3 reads CASSLTSGSADTQYF. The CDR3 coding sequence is TGTGCCAGCAGCTTGACTAGCGGGAGTGCAGATACGCAGTATTTT.

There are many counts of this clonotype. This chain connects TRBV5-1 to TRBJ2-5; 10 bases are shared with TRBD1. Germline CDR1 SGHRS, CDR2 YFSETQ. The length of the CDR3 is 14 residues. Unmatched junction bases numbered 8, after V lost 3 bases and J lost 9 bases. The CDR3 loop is CASSSGQGSRAQYF. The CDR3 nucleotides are TGCGCCAGCAGCTCGGGACAGGGGTCCAGGGCCCAGTACTTC.

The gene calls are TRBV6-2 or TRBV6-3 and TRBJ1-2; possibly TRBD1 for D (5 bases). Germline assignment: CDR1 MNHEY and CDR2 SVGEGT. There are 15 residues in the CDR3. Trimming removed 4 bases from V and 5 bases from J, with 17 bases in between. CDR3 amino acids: CASSSAGREGYGYTF. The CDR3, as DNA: TGTGCCAGCAGTTCGGCAGGGAGGGAAGGTTATGGCTACACCTTC.